This T cell receptor (beta chain) was sequenced during a study of cytomegalovirus exposure and HLA in healthy donors. V lost 4 bases and J lost 3, with 12 bases in between. This CDR3 comprises 15 residues. CDR1 and CDR2 (germline): MDHEN, SYDVKM. The table came from immunoSEQ multiplex PCR; TCRdb's copy has only in-frame clones and leaves some out. The sample includes roughly 50,000 clones, 90% seen only once; the top ten take 0.85% to 1.2%. Sequenced material: PBMCs. The chain has TRBV28 and TRBJ2-2, with TRBD2 as a possible D gene (6 bases). This TCR derives from a man between 18 and 35 years old in good health and CMV-seronegative. The CDR3 reads CASSWGEMDTGELFF. DNA for the CDR3: TGTGCCAGCAGTTGGGGGGAGATGGACACCGGGGAGCTGTTTTTT. Using reference TRBV28 and TRBJ2-2 for the parts outside the CDR3, the full variable domain is DVKVTQSSRYLVKRTGEKVFLECVQDMDHENMFWYRQDPGLGLRLIYFSYDVKMKEKGDIPEGYSVSREKKERFSLILESASTNQTSMYLCASSWGEMDTGELFFGEGSRLTVL.